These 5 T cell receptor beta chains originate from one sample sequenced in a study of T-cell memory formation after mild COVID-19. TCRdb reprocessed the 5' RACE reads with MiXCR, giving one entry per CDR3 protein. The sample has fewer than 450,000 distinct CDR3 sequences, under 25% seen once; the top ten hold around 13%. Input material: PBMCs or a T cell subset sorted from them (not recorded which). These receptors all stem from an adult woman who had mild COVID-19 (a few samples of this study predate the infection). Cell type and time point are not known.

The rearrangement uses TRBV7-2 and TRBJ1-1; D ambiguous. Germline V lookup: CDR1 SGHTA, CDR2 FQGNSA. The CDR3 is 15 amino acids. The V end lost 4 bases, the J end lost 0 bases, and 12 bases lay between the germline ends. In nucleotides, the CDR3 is TGTGCCAGCAGCTCGACAAGCAGAATGAACACTGAAGCTTTCTTT. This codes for CASSSTSRMNTEAFF.

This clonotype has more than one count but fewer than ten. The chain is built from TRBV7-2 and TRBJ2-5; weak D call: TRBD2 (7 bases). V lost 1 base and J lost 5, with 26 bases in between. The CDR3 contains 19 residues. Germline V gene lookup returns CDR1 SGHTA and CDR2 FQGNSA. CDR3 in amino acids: CASSLVKLVGGAHWETQYF. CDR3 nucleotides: TGTGCCAGCAGCTTAGTAAAGCTAGTGGGGGGGGCACATTGGGAGACCCAGTACTTC.

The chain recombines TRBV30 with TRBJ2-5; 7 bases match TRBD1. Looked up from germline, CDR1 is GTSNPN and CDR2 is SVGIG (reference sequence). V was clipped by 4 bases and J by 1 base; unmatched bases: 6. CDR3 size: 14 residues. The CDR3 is CAWTFGQAQETQYF. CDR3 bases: TGTGCCTGGACTTTCGGACAGGCCCAAGAGACCCAGTACTTC.

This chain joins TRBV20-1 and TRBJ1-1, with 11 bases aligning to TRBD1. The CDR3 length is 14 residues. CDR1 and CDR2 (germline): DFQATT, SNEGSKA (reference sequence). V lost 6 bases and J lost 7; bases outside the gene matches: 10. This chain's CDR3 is CSAKLPGQGDEAFF. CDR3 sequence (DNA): TGCAGTGCCAAGCTCCCGGGACAGGGGGATGAAGCTTTCTTT.

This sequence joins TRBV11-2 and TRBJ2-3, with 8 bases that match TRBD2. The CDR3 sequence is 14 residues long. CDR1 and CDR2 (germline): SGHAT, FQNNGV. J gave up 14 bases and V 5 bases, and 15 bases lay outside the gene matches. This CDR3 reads CASSPSIRLALRYF. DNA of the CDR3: TGTGCCAGCAGCCCATCCATACGACTAGCGCTTAGGTATTTT.